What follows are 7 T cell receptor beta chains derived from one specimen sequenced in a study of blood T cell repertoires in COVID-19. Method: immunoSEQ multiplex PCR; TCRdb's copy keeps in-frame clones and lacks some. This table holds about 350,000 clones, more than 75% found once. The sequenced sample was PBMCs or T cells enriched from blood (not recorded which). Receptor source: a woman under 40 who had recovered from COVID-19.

Here the CDR3 DNA reads TGTGCCAGCTCACCGGCGTCACTAGCGGGGGGTCCCCTCTTGGGCTCCTACAATGAGCAGTTCTTC. As protein: CASSPASLAGGPLLGSYNEQFF. The rearrangement uses TRBV18 and TRBJ2-1; TRBD2 agrees at 12 bases. The CDR3 consists of 22 residues. V was clipped by 3 bases and J by 0 bases; unmatched bases: 18. Germline V gene data show CDR1 as KGHSH and CDR2 as LQKENI. The entire variable domain, with the rest obtained from reference TRBV18 and TRBJ2-1, is as follows: NAGVMQNPRHLVRRRGQEARLRCSPMKGHSHVYWYRQLPEEGLKFMVYLQKENIIDESGMPKERFSAEFPKEGPSILRIQQVVRGDSAAYFCASSPASLAGGPLLGSYNEQFFGPGTRLTVL.

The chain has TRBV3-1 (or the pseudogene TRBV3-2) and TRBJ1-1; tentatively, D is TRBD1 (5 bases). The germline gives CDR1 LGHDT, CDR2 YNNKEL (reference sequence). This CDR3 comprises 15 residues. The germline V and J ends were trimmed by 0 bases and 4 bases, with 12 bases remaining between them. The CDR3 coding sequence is TGTGCCAGCAGCCAAGATGGGGCTGCGGCCACTGAAGCTTTCTTT. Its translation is CASSQDGAAATEAFF.

CDR3 sequence: CASSYLSSYNEQFF. In DNA, the CDR3 is TGTGCCAGCAGCTATCTAAGCTCCTACAATGAGCAGTTCTTC. The rearrangement joins TRBV7-2 to TRBJ2-1; D is uncertain. The germline V gene encodes CDR1 SGHTA and CDR2 FQGNSA. Trimming took 4 bases from V and 0 from J, leaving 7 bases between them. The CDR3 loop spans 14 amino acids.

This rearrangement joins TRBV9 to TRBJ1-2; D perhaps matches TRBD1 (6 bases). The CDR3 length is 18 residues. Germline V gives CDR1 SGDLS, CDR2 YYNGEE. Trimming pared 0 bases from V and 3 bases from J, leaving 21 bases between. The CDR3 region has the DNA TGTGCCAGCAGCGTAGATATTCGAAGATCCAGGGGCGACTATGGCTACACCTTC. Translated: CASSVDIRRSRGDYGYTF.

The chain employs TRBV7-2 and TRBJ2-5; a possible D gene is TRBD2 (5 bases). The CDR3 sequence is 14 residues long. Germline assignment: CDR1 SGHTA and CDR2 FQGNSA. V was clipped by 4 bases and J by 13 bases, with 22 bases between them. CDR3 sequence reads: CASSSFLGRRARYF. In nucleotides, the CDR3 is TGTGCCAGCAGCTCCTTCCTAGGCAGGCGGGCCCGGTACTTC.

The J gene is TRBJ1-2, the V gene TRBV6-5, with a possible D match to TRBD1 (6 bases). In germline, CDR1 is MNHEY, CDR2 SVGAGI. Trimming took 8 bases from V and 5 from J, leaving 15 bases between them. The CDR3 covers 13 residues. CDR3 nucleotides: TGTGCCAGCCGCCCGGGACAAGATTATGGCTACACCTTC. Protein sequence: CASRPGQDYGYTF.

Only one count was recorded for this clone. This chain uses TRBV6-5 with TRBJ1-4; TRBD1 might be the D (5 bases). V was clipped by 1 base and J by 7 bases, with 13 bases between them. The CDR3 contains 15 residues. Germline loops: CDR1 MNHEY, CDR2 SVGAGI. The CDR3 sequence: CASSYYRDGSEKLFF. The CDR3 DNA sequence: TGTGCCAGCAGTTACTACCGGGACGGGAGTGAAAAACTGTTTTTT.